Described below is a single TCR beta chain sequence and its context. This CDR3 contains 15 residues. Looked up from germline, CDR1 is MGHRA and CDR2 is YSYEKL. Trimming removed 0 bases from V and 3 bases from J, with 9 bases in between. The data originate from a study of early T cells in non-severe SARS-CoV-2 infection. MiXCR, applied by TCRdb to the 5' RACE reads, yields one record per CDR3 protein. The data show tens of thousands of distinct CDR3 sequences, roughly 13% seen once. The rearrangement links TRBV4-1 to TRBJ2-1; no firm D call. Sequencing input: whole blood. The sequence derives from an adult who was a healthcare worker with PCR-confirmed SARS-CoV-2 infection or an uninfected control (not recorded which). The CDR3 nucleotides read TGCGCCAGCAGCCAAGAAAGCTACGGCTACAATGAGCAGTTCTTC. Translating gives CASSQESYGYNEQFF.